This TCR beta chain originates from a study of T cells in Graves' hyperthyroidism and ophthalmopathy. Amplified TCR beta CDR3 regions came from RNA transcripts. A set of HTBI primers served as the primers for a first-round RT-PCR of the TCR CDR3. From the multiplex PCR reads, TCRdb called clonotypes with MiXCR, one entry per CDR3 protein. The data show around 190,000 distinct CDR3 sequences, over 15% seen once. Graves' hyperthyroidism was deemed stable absent ophthalmopathy progression within 18 months. The CDR3 length is 16 residues. CDR1 is SGHVS and CDR2 is FQNEAQ in the germline V gene. V gave up 3 bases and J gave up 4 bases; unmatched junction bases: 8.

The sequencing input was blood. The chain uses TRBV7-8 and TRBJ2-7; TRBD2 matches at 11 bases. The TCR sequence derives from a woman between 50 and 59 years old with Graves' hyperthyroidism. Here the CDR3 reads CASSLQLAGGLYEQYF. CDR3 in DNA: TGTGCCAGCAGCTTGCAGCTAGCGGGGGGTCTGTACGAGCAGTACTTC.